The entry below describes one TCR beta chain. Its antigen is not identified. A multiplex PCR was run with 60 Vbeta primers and 13 Jbeta primers. Assay: immunoSEQ multiplex PCR; the TCRdb copy retains only in-frame clones and omits some. The table lists about 61,000 clones, under 85% of them singletons. The data derive from a study of cytomegalovirus exposure and HLA in healthy donors. The study's findings and limits: From TCR beta sequences, most subjects' HLA-A and HLA-B alleles were reportedly predicted accurately. Sequencing had likely introduced a cluster of highly shared sequence variants as an artifact. In vitro checks showed that a few CMV-associated chains really do target CMV antigens.

Per the germline V gene, CDR1 is GTSNPN and CDR2 is SVGIG (reference sequence). The CDR3 has 14 amino acids. This receptor was obtained from a man aged 50 to 60 in good health and CMV-seropositive. Sequencing input: PBMCs. The rearrangement links TRBV30 to TRBJ2-5, with TRBD2 matching 8 bases. With the DNA end fitting TRBJ2-7 better, the J assignment may be wrong. The DNA of the CDR3 is TGTGCCTGGAGTCCTCCGGGGGGGGATTACGAGCAGTACTTC. Its protein is CAWSPPGGDYEQYF.